This T cell receptor beta chain is from a study of sequential checkpoint blockade in melanoma. Study as a whole: Randomization was 1:1 between first-line nivolumab→ipilimumab and ipilimumab→nivolumab. Each arm's sequence ended with maintenance nivolumab.

Trimming removed 3 bases at V and 9 bases at J, with 16 bases between. Germline-derived CDR1 and CDR2 are SGDLS and YYNGEE. The length of the CDR3 is 14 residues. The sample's treatment: randomized to nivolumab then ipilimumab (arm A) or the reverse (arm B). DNA-damaging chemotherapy had not been given to any patient beforehand. PBMC sorting kept live CD3+CD8+ cells without CD19 or CD56. Libraries were prepared by immunoSEQ multiplex PCR; TCRdb keeps only in-frame clonotypes and omits some of them. The sample shows fewer than 20,000 clones, 67% of them seen only once. The material sequenced was CD8+ T cells sorted from blood (inferred from file names), taken from a patient given nivolumab and ipilimumab in sequence. The chain couples TRBV9 to TRBJ2-1; no reliable D call. The origin of this receptor is a human donor with melanoma. CDR3 in DNA: TGTGCCAGCAGCGCCCAAAGATCTCCCGGTGAGCAGTTCTTC. As protein: CASSAQRSPGEQFF.